This T cell receptor (beta chain) was obtained from a study of cytomegalovirus exposure and HLA in healthy donors. In this sample, this clone turned up a few times. Germline V gene data show CDR1 as MNHEY and CDR2 as SVGAGI. CDR3 length: 14 residues. V lost 5 bases and J 5 bases, leaving 13 bases between the germline ends. The PCR contained 60 Vbeta and 13 Jbeta primers. The assay was immunoSEQ multiplex PCR, and TCRdb's table has in-frame clones only and misses some. The data show around 95,000 clones, with around 81% seen just once and more than 3% held by the top ten. The sequence derives from a female donor in good health and CMV-seropositive. The sequenced sample was PBMCs. This chain uses TRBV6-5 with TRBJ2-1; D is possibly TRBD2 (6 bases). CDR3 region: CASSRRGGNNEQFF. The CDR3 DNA reads as TGTGCCAGCAGTAGAAGGGGAGGTAACAATGAGCAGTTCTTC.